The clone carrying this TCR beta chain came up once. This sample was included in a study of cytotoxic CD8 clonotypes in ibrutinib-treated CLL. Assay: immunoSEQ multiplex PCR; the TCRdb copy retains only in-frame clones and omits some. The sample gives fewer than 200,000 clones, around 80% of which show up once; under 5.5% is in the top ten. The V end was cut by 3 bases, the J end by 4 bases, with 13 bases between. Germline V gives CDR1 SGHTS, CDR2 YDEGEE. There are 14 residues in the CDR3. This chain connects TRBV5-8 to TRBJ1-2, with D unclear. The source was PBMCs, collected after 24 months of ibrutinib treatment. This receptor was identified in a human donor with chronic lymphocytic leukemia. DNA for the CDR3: TGTGCCAGCAGCTCCCGGCCCCGAGCCTATGGCTACACCTTC. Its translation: CASSSRPRAYGYTF.